One TCR beta chain is described in this entry. The data originate from a study of blood T cell repertoires in COVID-19. The overall study: Acute and convalescent COVID-19 samples came from the United States, Italy and Spain. PBMCs, B-cell-depleted T cells, or T cells provided the cDNA or gDNA that made up the material.

Germline CDR1 is SGHNT and CDR2 is YENEEA. V lost 5 bases and J lost 2; bases outside the gene matches: 5. The CDR3 is 15 amino acids. Produced via immunoSEQ multiplex PCR; TCRdb's table is partial and in-frame only. The sample has a few hundred thousand clones; 89% are singletons. This clonotype was sampled from a woman aged 55-75 years with acute or convalescent COVID-19. Sequencing was carried out using peripheral blood. The chain carries TRBV11-3 and TRBJ1-3; 8 bases match TRBD1. CDR3 in DNA: TGTGCCAGCAGCCCAGGACAGGGACCTGGAAACACCATATATTTT. It is translated as CASSPGQGPGNTIYF.